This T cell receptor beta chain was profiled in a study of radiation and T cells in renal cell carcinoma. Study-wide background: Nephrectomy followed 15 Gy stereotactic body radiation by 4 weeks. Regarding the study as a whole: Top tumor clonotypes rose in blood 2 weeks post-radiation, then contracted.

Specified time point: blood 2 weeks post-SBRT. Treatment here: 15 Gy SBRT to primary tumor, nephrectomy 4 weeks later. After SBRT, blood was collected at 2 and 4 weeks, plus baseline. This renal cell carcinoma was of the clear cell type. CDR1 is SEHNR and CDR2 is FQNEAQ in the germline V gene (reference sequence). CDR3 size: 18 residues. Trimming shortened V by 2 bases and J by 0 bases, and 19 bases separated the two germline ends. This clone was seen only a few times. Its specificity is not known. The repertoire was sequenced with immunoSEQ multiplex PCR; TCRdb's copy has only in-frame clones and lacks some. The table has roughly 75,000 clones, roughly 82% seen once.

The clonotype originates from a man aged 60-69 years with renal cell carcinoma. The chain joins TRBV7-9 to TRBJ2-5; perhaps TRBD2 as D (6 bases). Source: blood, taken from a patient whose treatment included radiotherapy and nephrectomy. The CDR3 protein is CASSLIHLSGSYQETQYF. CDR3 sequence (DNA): TGTGCCAGCAGCTTAATCCACCTTAGCGGCTCGTACCAAGAGACCCAGTACTTC.